This TCR beta chain was sequenced during a study of T cells in narcolepsy. Study-level background: Enrolled donors included narcolepsy type 1 or type 2 patients and healthy controls.

Regarding this clone: Its specificity is not known.

TCRdb keeps only in-frame clones here, not all; method: immunoSEQ multiplex PCR. The sample has around 25,000 clones, about four fifths seen once. The study's findings and limits: Comparing one patient's CSF and blood CD4+ clonotypes highlighted HCRT- and TRIB2-specific autoreactive clonotypes. Some memory CD4+ repertoires had no autoreactive clone sequences.

Germline V CDR1 and CDR2: SEHNR, FQNEAQ (reference sequence). The CDR3 contains 15 residues. Trimming removed 1 base at V and 5 bases at J, with 12 bases between. The TCR originated in a human donor with narcolepsy. The chain employs TRBV7-9 and TRBJ1-5; D is possibly TRBD1 (6 bases). Sequenced input: CD45RA- memory CD4+ T cells from PBMCs. The CDR3 coding sequence is TGTGCCAGCAGCTTAGGGGGGCGGCTTGATCAGCCCCAGCATTTT. Translating it yields CASSLGGRLDQPQHF.